The TCR beta chain under discussion was sequenced for a study of blood T cell repertoires in COVID-19. Libraries were prepared by immunoSEQ multiplex PCR; TCRdb keeps only in-frame clonotypes and omits some of them. Of some 270,000 clones detected, about nine tenths appear once; the ten largest clones hold 2% to 2.5%. Germline V gene sequence: CDR1 LGHDT, CDR2 YNNKEL (reference sequence). The CDR3 is 13 residues long. The V end was cut by 5 bases, the J end by 2 bases, with 9 bases between. The sequencing sample was made of peripheral blood. The chain combines TRBV3-1 (or the pseudogene TRBV3-2) with TRBJ1-2; perhaps TRBD1 as D (6 bases). This TCR was recovered from a man between 50 and 59 years old with acute or convalescent COVID-19. The CDR3 loop is CASSNTGNYGYTF. The CDR3 DNA sequence: TGTGCCAGCAGCAACACAGGGAACTATGGCTACACCTTC.